The next 15 T cell receptor beta chains were all read from a single sample in a study of vaccination and CD4 T cells after COVID-19. Cultured CD4+ T-cell DNA underwent Oncomine TCR Beta short-read sequencing. TCRdb re-called the PCR reads with MiXCR, one entry per CDR3 protein. The data hold approximately 14,000 distinct CDR3 sequences, with 20% to 25% observed a single time. Treatment: roughly nine-day PBMC culture with coronavirus spike peptide pools or control peptides (ViraFEST assay). Their antigens remain unidentified. The sample here was CD4+ T cells from blood, cultured in vitro, taken before SARS-CoV-2 vaccination. Receptors originate from a human donor who received a COVID-19 vaccine.

This chain links TRBV20-1 with TRBJ2-1; 8 bases agree with TRBD2. CDR3 length equals 16 residues. CDR1 is DFQATT, CDR2 SNEGSKA, per germline (reference sequence). Trimming at V came to 7 bases and at J to 4 bases, leaving 15 bases not matched to a gene. The CDR3 loop is CSGGPGSGGSYNEQFF. As DNA, the CDR3 is TGCAGTGGTGGCCCAGGGAGCGGGGGATCGTACAATGAGCAGTTCTTC.

This clonotype was counted only a few times. The CDR3 region has the DNA TGTGCCAGCGATCGTGGGAGAGAGACCCAGTACTTC. This gives the protein CASDRGRETQYF. The gene calls are TRBV6-1 and TRBJ2-5; the D gene is possibly TRBD2 (5 bases). V shed 8 bases and J shed 4 bases, with 11 bases lying between them. The length of the CDR3 is 12 residues. Germline V gene sequence: CDR1 MNHNS, CDR2 SASEGT.

This sequence joins TRBV5-1 and TRBJ1-2, with 8 bases identical to TRBD1. This CDR3 spans 15 amino acids. The trim removed 5 bases at V and 8 bases at J, leaving 14 bases unmatched. Looked up from germline, CDR1 is SGHRS and CDR2 is YFSETQ. DNA for the CDR3: TGCGCCAGCAGGGTACTGACAGGGGAGATAGGAGGCTACACCTTC. This encodes CASRVLTGEIGGYTF.

This clonotype showed up just a few times. V gene TRBV7-7 combines with J gene TRBJ2-5, with D maybe TRBD1 (6 bases). The CDR3 length is 15 residues. Trimming removed 6 bases at V and 5 bases at J, with 19 bases between. The germline V gene encodes CDR1 SSHAT and CDR2 FNYEAQ (reference sequence). In nucleotides, the CDR3 is TGTGCCAGCAGTTCCAAGACAGGCCTGGGGGAGACCCAGTACTTC. It specifies CASSSKTGLGETQYF.

Judged by abundance, this clonotype is medium-sized. This chain links TRBV12-3 or TRBV12-4 with TRBJ1-1; a possible D gene is TRBD1 (5 bases). Trimming removed 3 bases from V and 3 bases from J, with 11 bases in between. This CDR3 has 14 amino acids. The CDR3 here is CASSFQGKDTEAFF. DNA for the CDR3: TGTGCCAGCAGTTTCCAGGGCAAGGACACTGAAGCTTTCTTT.

Sample share makes this clonotype medium-sized. The chain carries TRBV20-1 and TRBJ1-2; 7 bases match TRBD1. J lost 5 bases, V lost 0 bases, and 6 bases had no gene match. CDR3 length equals 14 residues. CDR1 is DFQATT and CDR2 is SNEGSKA in the germline V gene (reference sequence). Here the CDR3 DNA reads TGCAGTGCTAGAGAAGGGAGGGGGCTTTATGGCTACACCTTC. This gives the protein CSAREGRGLYGYTF.

This sequence joins TRBV7-6 and TRBJ2-1, with 8 positions matching TRBD2. Germline CDR1 reads SGHVS; CDR2 reads FNYEAQ. V lost 1 base to trimming and J lost 3 bases; unmatched junction nucleotides: 5. The CDR3 contains 16 residues. This CDR3 is CASSLVSSGSYNEQFF. The DNA for the CDR3 is TGTGCCAGCAGCTTAGTTTCCAGCGGGAGCTACAATGAGCAGTTCTTC.

In regard to this clonotype: Being one base from a much bigger clone, this may be a read error. This likely comes from a read error, as the CDR3 has no conserved phenylalanine or tryptophan at its end. This rearrangement joins TRBV6-1 to TRBJ1-2, with TRBD1 matching over 10 bases. The CDR3 covers 13 residues. Unmatched junction bases numbered 2, after V lost 6 bases and J lost 4 bases. CDR1 and CDR2 from the germline V gene are MNHNS and SASEGT. The CDR3 sequence is CASRGQGFYGYTL. The CDR3 DNA sequence: TGTGCCAGCAGGGGACAGGGGTTCTATGGCTACACCCTC.

This clonotype was detected only a few times. The V and J genes are TRBV10-1 and TRBJ2-2; 8 bases map to TRBD2. V was pared by 4 bases and J by 8 bases, with 3 bases of the junction left unmatched. The CDR3 has 13 residues. Germline-derived CDR1 and CDR2 are WNHNN and SYGVQD (reference sequence). This CDR3 reads CASSGTSFGELFF. CDR3 coding DNA: TGCGCCAGCAGTGGGACTAGCTTTGGGGAGCTGTTTTTT.

The chain employs TRBV12-3 or TRBV12-4 and TRBJ2-1; 11 positions match TRBD1. This CDR3 comprises 13 residues. Unmatched junction bases numbered 3, after V lost 6 bases and J lost 8 bases. The CDR3 protein is CASRGQGGDEQFF. CDR3 nucleotide sequence: TGTGCCAGCAGGGGACAGGGGGGCGATGAGCAGTTCTTC.

This clonotype has more than one count but fewer than ten. The genes are TRBV25-1 and TRBJ1-2; maybe TRBD1 (5 bases). The CDR3 is made up of 14 amino acids. Germline assignment: CDR1 MGHDK and CDR2 SYGVNS. Trimming shortened V by 1 base and J by 7 bases, and 13 bases separated the two germline ends. The CDR3 loop reads CASSESGTAGGYTF. CDR3 bases: TGTGCCAGCAGTGAATCCGGGACGGCGGGTGGCTACACCTTC.

This clonotype was counted between two and nine times. The J gene is TRBJ1-2, the V gene TRBV6-1; TRBD1 agrees at 8 bases. Per germline, CDR1 MNHNS and CDR2 SASEGT. This CDR3 comprises 14 residues. After removal of 3 bases from V and 7 bases from J, the junction contained 7 bases not matched to a gene. CDR3: CASSDSTGQGGYTF. CDR3 coding DNA: TGTGCCAGCAGTGACAGCACTGGACAGGGTGGCTACACCTTC.

This chain joins TRBV5-1 and TRBJ1-6; TRBD1 matches at 8 bases. The CDR3 is 16 amino acids. After removal of 0 bases from V and 7 bases from J, the junction contained 6 bases not matched to a gene. The germline V gene has CDR1 SGHRS and CDR2 YFSETQ. DNA for the CDR3: TGCGCCAGCAGCTTGGATGGCAGGGGGCCAAATTCACCCCTCCACTTT. Encoded protein: CASSLDGRGPNSPLHF.

In its sample, this clonotype was seen a few times. The CDR3 sequence: CASSYSRGEFEKLFF. The DNA of the CDR3 is TGTGCCAGCAGTTACTCCAGGGGGGAGTTTGAAAAACTGTTTTTT. This chain links TRBV6-5 with TRBJ1-4; 7 nucleotides match TRBD1. This CDR3 is built from 15 residues. Germline V gene sequence: CDR1 MNHEY, CDR2 SVGAGI. J lost 7 bases, V lost 0 bases, and 5 bases had no gene match.

This rearrangement joins TRBV20-1 to TRBJ2-3; 12 nucleotides align to TRBD2. The germline V gene encodes CDR1 DFQATT and CDR2 SNEGSKA (reference sequence). The CDR3 loop spans 15 amino acids. Losses at the gene ends were 8 bases for V and 2 bases for J; bases not matched to a gene: 8. In DNA form, the CDR3 reads TGCAGTATCCCTAGCGGGGGGGCCCCCACAGATACGCAGTATTTT. Protein sequence: CSIPSGGAPTDTQYF.